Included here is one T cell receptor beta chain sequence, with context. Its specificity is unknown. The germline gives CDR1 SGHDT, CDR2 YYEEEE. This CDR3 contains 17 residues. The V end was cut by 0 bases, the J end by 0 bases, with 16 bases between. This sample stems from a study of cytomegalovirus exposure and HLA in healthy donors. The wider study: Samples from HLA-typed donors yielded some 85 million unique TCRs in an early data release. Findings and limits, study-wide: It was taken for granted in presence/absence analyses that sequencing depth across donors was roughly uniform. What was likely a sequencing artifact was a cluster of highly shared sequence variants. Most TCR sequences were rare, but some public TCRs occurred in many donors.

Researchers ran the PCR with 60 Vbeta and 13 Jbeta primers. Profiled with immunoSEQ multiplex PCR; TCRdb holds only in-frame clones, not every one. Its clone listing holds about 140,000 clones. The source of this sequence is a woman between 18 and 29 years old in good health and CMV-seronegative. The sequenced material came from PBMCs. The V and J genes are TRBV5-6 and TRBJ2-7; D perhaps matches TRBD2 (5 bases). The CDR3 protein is CASSLAFSGRSSYEQYF. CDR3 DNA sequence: TGTGCCAGCAGCTTGGCGTTCAGCGGTAGGAGCTCCTACGAGCAGTACTTC.